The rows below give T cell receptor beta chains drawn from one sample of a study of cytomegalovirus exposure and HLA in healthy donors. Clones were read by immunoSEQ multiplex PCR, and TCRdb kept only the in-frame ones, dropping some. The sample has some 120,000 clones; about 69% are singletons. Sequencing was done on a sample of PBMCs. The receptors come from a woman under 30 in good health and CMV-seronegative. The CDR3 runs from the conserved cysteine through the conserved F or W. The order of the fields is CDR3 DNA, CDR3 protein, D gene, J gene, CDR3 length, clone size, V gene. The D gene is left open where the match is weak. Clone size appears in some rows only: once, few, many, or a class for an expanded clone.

DNA: TGCAGCGTCAACGGGGTGGGCTTGGACTATGGCTACACCTTC
CDR3: CSVNGVGLDYGYTF
D: .
J: TRBJ1-2
length: 14
size: .
V: TRBV29-1

DNA: TGTGCCAGCAGTGGTTGGACAGGGAATGAAAAACTGTTTTTT
CDR3: CASSGWTGNEKLFF
D: TRBD1
J: TRBJ1-4
length: 14
size: .
V: TRBV2

DNA: TGTGCCAGCAGCGTAGCTAGTGACCCTTACAATGAGCAGTTCTTC
CDR3: CASSVASDPYNEQFF
D: .
J: TRBJ2-1
length: 15
size: once
V: TRBV9

DNA: TGCAGCGTTGAAGGAACTATCACTGAAGCTTTCTTT
CDR3: CSVEGTITEAFF
D: .
J: TRBJ1-1
length: 12
size: .
V: TRBV29-1

DNA: TGTGCCAGTAGTAAACCAGGGAACACTGAAGCTTTCTTT
CDR3: CASSKPGNTEAFF
D: .
J: TRBJ1-1
length: 13
size: .
V: TRBV19

DNA: TGTGCCAGCACCAGTACAAATGGGGGGGCTAGGGGAGAGACCCAGTACTTC
CDR3: CASTSTNGGARGETQYF
D: .
J: TRBJ2-5
length: 17
size: .
V: TRBV11-2

DNA: TGTGCCAGCAGTGCCCGGACTAGCGGGGGCACAGATACGCAGTATTTT
CDR3: CASSARTSGGTDTQYF
D: TRBD2
J: TRBJ2-3
length: 16
size: .
V: TRBV27

DNA: TGCAGCGTTTATACAGGGTCTAATTCACCCCTCCACTTT
CDR3: CSVYTGSNSPLHF
D: .
J: TRBJ1-6
length: 13
size: .
V: TRBV29-1

DNA: TGTGCCAGCAGTTACGACAGGGGGCTTGGCTACACCTTC
CDR3: CASSYDRGLGYTF
D: TRBD1
J: TRBJ1-2
length: 13
size: few
V: TRBV28

DNA: TGTGCCAGCAGTACAAAACAGAGTGGAAACACCATATATTTT
CDR3: CASSTKQSGNTIYF
D: .
J: TRBJ1-3
length: 14
size: .
V: TRBV6-1

DNA: TGTGCCATTTCTTCGGCGGGGGGCTACGAGCAGTACTTC
CDR3: CAISSAGGYEQYF
D: TRBD2
J: TRBJ2-7
length: 13
size: .
V: TRBV6-1

DNA: TGTGCCAGCAGCTTAGGCGGAGAAAACATTCAGTACTTC
CDR3: CASSLGGENIQYF
D: .
J: TRBJ2-4
length: 13
size: .
V: TRBV11-3

DNA: TGTGCCTGGAGTACCGGACAGGGGCGAGATACGCAGTATTTT
CDR3: CAWSTGQGRDTQYF
D: TRBD1
J: TRBJ2-3
length: 14
size: .
V: TRBV30

DNA: TGTGCCAGCAGTTACTCGAGCGGACAGCACTATGGCTACACCTTC
CDR3: CASSYSSGQHYGYTF
D: .
J: TRBJ1-2
length: 15
size: .
V: TRBV6-6

DNA: TGTGCCTGGAGTCCGGGAGACTATGGCTACACCTTC
CDR3: CAWSPGDYGYTF
D: .
J: TRBJ1-2
length: 12
size: .
V: TRBV30

DNA: TGTGCCATCAGCGCCAGGCGGGACAATGAGCAGTTCTTC
CDR3: CAISARRDNEQFF
D: .
J: TRBJ2-1
length: 13
size: .
V: TRBV10-3

DNA: TGTGCCAGCAGTTTTGCGATGGGGCCGGGTACGCAGTATTTT
CDR3: CASSFAMGPGTQYF
D: .
J: TRBJ2-3
length: 14
size: .
V: TRBV28

DNA: TGTGCCAGCAGTTTTGATGGTCGGTACCAAGAGACCCAGTACTTC
CDR3: CASSFDGRYQETQYF
D: .
J: TRBJ2-5
length: 15
size: .
V: TRBV28

DNA: TGTGCCAGCAGCCAAAGGGGGTACGAGCAGTACTTC
CDR3: CASSQRGYEQYF
D: .
J: TRBJ2-7
length: 12
size: .
V: TRBV14

DNA: TGTGCCAGCTCTCCAGGGGTCCAAGAGACCCAGTACTTC
CDR3: CASSPGVQETQYF
D: .
J: TRBJ2-5
length: 13
size: .
V: TRBV5-4

DNA: TGTGCCACCAATTGGCAGGGAGGTAACTATGGCTACACCTTC
CDR3: CATNWQGGNYGYTF
D: .
J: TRBJ1-2
length: 14
size: once
V: TRBV6-9

DNA: TGTGCCATCAGTGAGAGGGTGACAGAGCCGCTCTTC
CDR3: CAISERVTEPLF
D: .
J: TRBJ2-1
length: 12
size: .
V: TRBV10-3

DNA: TGTGCCAGCACCAGGAACACTGAAGCTTTCTTT
CDR3: CASTRNTEAFF
D: .
J: TRBJ1-1
length: 11
size: .
V: TRBV6-5

DNA: TGTGCCAGCAGCTTACAGGGAGATAATGAAAAACTGTTTTTT
CDR3: CASSLQGDNEKLFF
D: .
J: TRBJ1-4
length: 14
size: .
V: TRBV5-4

DNA: TGCGCCAGCAGCTTAAGGAGACTCGAGACCCAGTACTTC
CDR3: CASSLRRLETQYF
D: .
J: TRBJ2-5
length: 13
size: .
V: TRBV5-1

DNA: TGTGCCTGGAGTCCAGGACTGGAGACCCAGTACTTC
CDR3: CAWSPGLETQYF
D: .
J: TRBJ2-5
length: 12
size: .
V: TRBV30

DNA: TGTGCCAGCAGTTATTCGCCGGGCCCCCCGGGATACGAGCAGTACTTC
CDR3: CASSYSPGPPGYEQYF
D: .
J: TRBJ2-7
length: 16
size: .
V: TRBV6-6

DNA: TGCGCCAGCAGGATGGCTATAGGACAGACGAATTCACCCCTCCACTTT
CDR3: CASRMAIGQTNSPLHF
D: .
J: TRBJ1-6
length: 16
size: few
V: TRBV5-1

DNA: TGTGCCTGGACGCCGAGTGCAACTAATGAAAAACTGTTTTTT
CDR3: CAWTPSATNEKLFF
D: .
J: TRBJ1-4
length: 14
size: .
V: TRBV30

DNA: TGCGCCAGCAGCTTAGACAGAGAATATTCACCCCTCCACTTT
CDR3: CASSLDREYSPLHF
D: .
J: TRBJ1-6
length: 14
size: .
V: TRBV5-1

DNA: TGTGCCATCCGGTCCGACAGGGGAGGGTATGGCTACACCTTC
CDR3: CAIRSDRGGYGYTF
D: TRBD1
J: TRBJ1-2
length: 14
size: .
V: TRBV10-3

DNA: TGCGCCAGCAGCTTCAACGGACAGATAAAAGAGACCCAGTACTTC
CDR3: CASSFNGQIKETQYF
D: .
J: TRBJ2-5
length: 15
size: .
V: TRBV5-1